A selection of T cell receptor beta chains follows, all from one sample in a study of shared T cell receptors in the human thymus. Profiled with immunoSEQ multiplex PCR; TCRdb holds only in-frame clones, not every one. Among roughly 500,000 clones, 78% were seen once, and the ten largest hold around 0.012%. These same records also appear under a second study, on human thymus T cells.

Material for sequencing was thymocytes. The receptors derive from a boy in the first two years of life with a congenital heart defect. Each CDR3 is given with its conserved first and last residue. A D gene is named only where the DNA matches it firmly. Clone size, where shown, is once, few, many, or a class for clones that have expanded.

clone size: NA
D gene: NA
V gene: TRBV27
J gene: TRBJ1-1
CDR3 protein: CASSLSWTRNTEAFF
CDR3 DNA: TGTGCCAGCAGTTTATCCTGGACACGGAACACTGAAGCTTTCTTT

clone size: few
D gene: NA
V gene: TRBV7-6
J gene: TRBJ2-1
CDR3 protein: CASSPRGHPSSYNEQFF
CDR3 DNA: TGTGCCAGCAGCCCAAGAGGACATCCCTCCTCCTACAATGAGCAGTTCTTC

clone size: NA
D gene: TRBD1
V gene: TRBV4-3
J gene: TRBJ1-1
CDR3 protein: CASSPHGRQGLRTEAFF
CDR3 DNA: TGCGCCAGCAGCCCCCACGGCAGACAGGGATTAAGGACTGAAGCTTTCTTT

clone size: few
D gene: NA
V gene: TRBV11-2
J gene: TRBJ1-2
CDR3 protein: CASSSLSGYTF
CDR3 DNA: TGTGCCAGCAGCTCCCTTAGTGGCTACACCTTC

clone size: NA
D gene: NA
V gene: TRBV6-6
J gene: TRBJ2-5
CDR3 protein: CASNVRVKETQYF
CDR3 DNA: TGTGCCAGCAACGTCCGAGTGAAAGAGACCCAGTACTTC

clone size: NA
D gene: TRBD2
V gene: TRBV30
J gene: TRBJ2-4
CDR3 protein: CAWSLTSGRHIQYF
CDR3 DNA: TGTGCCTGGAGTTTGACTAGCGGGAGGCACATTCAGTACTTC

clone size: NA
D gene: TRBD2
V gene: TRBV29-1
J gene: TRBJ2-1
CDR3 protein: CSARGGGRADEQFF
CDR3 DNA: TGCAGCGCCCGCGGGGGCGGGAGGGCAGATGAGCAGTTCTTC

clone size: NA
D gene: TRBD2
V gene: TRBV18
J gene: TRBJ2-7
CDR3 protein: CASSLTGLGSYEQYF
CDR3 DNA: TGTGCCAGCTCACTGACGGGACTAGGGTCCTACGAGCAGTACTTC

clone size: NA
D gene: TRBD2
V gene: TRBV5-6
J gene: TRBJ2-2
CDR3 protein: CASSSVGGLAPSGELFF
CDR3 DNA: TGTGCCAGCAGCTCGGTAGGAGGACTAGCTCCATCCGGGGAGCTGTTTTTT

clone size: NA
D gene: TRBD1
V gene: TRBV16
J gene: TRBJ1-3
CDR3 protein: CASSQSPTGARRNTIYF
CDR3 DNA: TGTGCCAGCAGCCAAAGTCCGACAGGGGCTAGGAGAAACACCATATATTTT

clone size: NA
D gene: NA
V gene: TRBV14
J gene: TRBJ2-7
CDR3 protein: CASSAPRDSYEQYF
CDR3 DNA: TGTGCCAGCAGCGCTCCCCGGGACTCCTACGAGCAGTACTTC

clone size: NA
D gene: NA
V gene: TRBV7-8
J gene: TRBJ2-7
CDR3 protein: CASSLWAGTYEQYF
CDR3 DNA: TGTGCCAGCAGCTTATGGGCAGGGACCTACGAGCAGTACTTC

clone size: once
D gene: NA
V gene: TRBV9
J gene: TRBJ1-5
CDR3 protein: CASSVGDRHNQPQHF
CDR3 DNA: TGTGCCAGCAGCGTAGGAGACAGACACAATCAGCCCCAGCATTTT

clone size: NA
D gene: TRBD1
V gene: TRBV27
J gene: TRBJ2-7
CDR3 protein: CASSLTAIRGQVPYEQYF
CDR3 DNA: TGTGCCAGCAGTTTGACCGCGATAAGGGGGCAAGTCCCCTACGAGCAGTACTTC

clone size: NA
D gene: TRBD2
V gene: TRBV9
J gene: TRBJ2-3
CDR3 protein: CASSVGWGLAGAGPDTQYF
CDR3 DNA: TGTGCCAGCAGCGTAGGTTGGGGACTAGCGGGAGCGGGGCCAGATACGCAGTATTTT

clone size: NA
D gene: TRBD2
V gene: TRBV6-5
J gene: TRBJ2-2
CDR3 protein: CASKIGRGTGELFF
CDR3 DNA: TGTGCCAGCAAAATCGGGAGGGGCACCGGGGAGCTGTTTTTT

clone size: once
D gene: NA
V gene: TRBV6-5
J gene: TRBJ2-1
CDR3 protein: CASRPRGNEQFF
CDR3 DNA: TGTGCCAGCAGGCCTAGGGGGAATGAGCAGTTCTTC

clone size: NA
D gene: NA
V gene: TRBV5-1
J gene: TRBJ2-5
CDR3 protein: CASSPTGHRVGQYF
CDR3 DNA: TGCGCCAGCAGCCCAACTGGACACCGAGTGGGGCAGTACTTC

clone size: few
D gene: TRBD1
V gene: TRBV19
J gene: TRBJ2-2
CDR3 protein: CASSPGTASTGELFF
CDR3 DNA: TGTGCCAGTAGTCCCGGGACAGCCTCCACCGGGGAGCTGTTTTTT

clone size: NA
D gene: TRBD2
V gene: TRBV14
J gene: TRBJ2-6
CDR3 protein: CASSLLTSREEGANVLTF
CDR3 DNA: TGTGCCAGCAGCCTACTCACCTCCCGGGAGGAGGGGGCCAACGTCCTGACTTTC

clone size: once
D gene: TRBD2
V gene: TRBV6-1
J gene: TRBJ2-3
CDR3 protein: CASSDNGTSGATDTQYF
CDR3 DNA: TGTGCCAGCAGTGACAACGGGACTAGCGGGGCCACAGATACGCAGTATTTT

clone size: NA
D gene: TRBD2
V gene: TRBV29-1
J gene: TRBJ2-7
CDR3 protein: CSVVLRQTSGRASYEQYF
CDR3 DNA: TGCAGCGTTGTTCTTCGGCAGACTAGCGGGAGGGCCTCCTACGAGCAGTACTTC

clone size: NA
D gene: TRBD1
V gene: TRBV9
J gene: TRBJ2-7
CDR3 protein: CASSGTGGKDEQYF
CDR3 DNA: TGTGCCAGCAGCGGTACAGGGGGCAAGGACGAGCAGTACTTC

clone size: NA
D gene: TRBD2
V gene: TRBV29-1
J gene: TRBJ2-5
CDR3 protein: CSVDCAGGLQETQYF
CDR3 DNA: TGCAGCGTTGACTGCGCGGGAGGTCTGCAAGAGACCCAGTACTTC

clone size: NA
D gene: TRBD1
V gene: TRBV18
J gene: TRBJ1-1
CDR3 protein: CASSPDRGQSNTEAFF
CDR3 DNA: TGTGCCAGCTCACCAGACAGGGGCCAAAGTAACACTGAAGCTTTCTTT

clone size: NA
D gene: NA
V gene: TRBV7-9
J gene: TRBJ2-5
CDR3 protein: CASSLKGRWETQYF
CDR3 DNA: TGTGCCAGCAGCTTGAAGGGGCGCTGGGAGACCCAGTACTTC

clone size: NA
D gene: NA
V gene: TRBV5-6
J gene: TRBJ1-4
CDR3 protein: CASSSATNEKLFF
CDR3 DNA: TGTGCCAGCAGCTCTGCAACTAATGAAAAACTGTTTTTT

clone size: NA
D gene: NA
V gene: TRBV28
J gene: TRBJ1-5
CDR3 protein: CASRRGISNQPQHF
CDR3 DNA: TGTGCCAGCAGACGGGGTATTAGCAATCAGCCCCAGCATTTT

clone size: NA
D gene: TRBD2
V gene: TRBV11-3
J gene: TRBJ2-1
CDR3 protein: CASSLGLAGGYNEQFF
CDR3 DNA: TGTGCCAGCAGCTTAGGACTAGCGGGAGGGTACAATGAGCAGTTCTTC

clone size: NA
D gene: NA
V gene: TRBV14
J gene: TRBJ2-1
CDR3 protein: CASSQGIRLAYNEQFF
CDR3 DNA: TGTGCCAGCAGCCAAGGAATCCGCTTAGCCTACAATGAGCAGTTCTTC

clone size: NA
D gene: NA
V gene: TRBV29-1
J gene: TRBJ1-2
CDR3 protein: CSVGPWRGYGYTF
CDR3 DNA: TGCAGCGTTGGGCCCTGGCGAGGTTATGGCTACACCTTC

clone size: NA
D gene: TRBD2
V gene: TRBV28
J gene: TRBJ2-7
CDR3 protein: CASSFPGLGGDFYEQYF
CDR3 DNA: TGTGCCAGCAGTTTCCCGGGACTAGGGGGGGACTTCTACGAGCAGTACTTC

clone size: NA
D gene: TRBD2
V gene: TRBV6-5
J gene: TRBJ2-1
CDR3 protein: CASSYSTSGTDNEQFF
CDR3 DNA: TGTGCCAGCAGTTACTCTACTAGCGGGACCGACAATGAGCAGTTCTTC

clone size: NA
D gene: TRBD1
V gene: TRBV5-4
J gene: TRBJ1-1
CDR3 protein: CASSAADRGGNTEAFF
CDR3 DNA: TGTGCCAGCAGCGCCGCGGACAGGGGAGGGAACACTGAAGCTTTCTTT

clone size: NA
D gene: NA
V gene: TRBV7-2
J gene: TRBJ2-2
CDR3 protein: CASSLNRLNTGELFF
CDR3 DNA: TGTGCCAGCAGCTTAAACAGGCTGAACACCGGGGAGCTGTTTTTT

clone size: NA
D gene: NA
V gene: TRBV6-6
J gene: TRBJ2-1
CDR3 protein: CASSYEGAGLAQFF
CDR3 DNA: TGTGCCAGCAGTTACGAGGGCGCGGGACTGGCACAGTTCTTC

clone size: NA
D gene: TRBD2
V gene: TRBV7-9
J gene: TRBJ2-1
CDR3 protein: CASSFGTTGLAGDNEQFF
CDR3 DNA: TGTGCCAGCAGCTTTGGGACAACTGGACTAGCGGGGGACAATGAGCAGTTCTTC

clone size: few
D gene: TRBD2
V gene: TRBV4-3
J gene: TRBJ2-7
CDR3 protein: CASSQVPSSGRPYEQYF
CDR3 DNA: TGCGCCAGCAGCCAAGTGCCGTCTAGCGGGAGGCCCTACGAGCAGTACTTC

clone size: few
D gene: NA
V gene: TRBV18
J gene: TRBJ2-5
CDR3 protein: CASSPSGNAKETQYF
CDR3 DNA: TGTGCCAGCTCACCGTCCGGGAACGCCAAAGAGACCCAGTACTTC

clone size: NA
D gene: TRBD1
V gene: TRBV5-6
J gene: TRBJ1-2
CDR3 protein: CASSFGQAYGYTF
CDR3 DNA: TGTGCCAGCAGCTTTGGACAGGCCTATGGCTACACCTTC

clone size: NA
D gene: NA
V gene: TRBV5-6
J gene: TRBJ2-5
CDR3 protein: CASSRTGTPTYF
CDR3 DNA: TGTGCCAGCAGCCGAACCGGGACTCCCACGTACTTC

clone size: NA
D gene: NA
V gene: TRBV7-6
J gene: TRBJ1-1
CDR3 protein: CASSPFGPGDTEAFF
CDR3 DNA: TGTGCCAGCAGCCCCTTTGGCCCCGGGGACACTGAAGCTTTCTTT

clone size: NA
D gene: NA
V gene: TRBV27
J gene: TRBJ1-2
CDR3 protein: CASSPPRTVYGYTF
CDR3 DNA: TGTGCCAGCAGTCCCCCGAGGACAGTCTATGGCTACACCTTC

clone size: NA
D gene: TRBD2
V gene: TRBV5-1
J gene: TRBJ2-1
CDR3 protein: CASSLESGRGGNEQFF
CDR3 DNA: TGCGCCAGCAGCTTGGAGAGCGGGAGGGGCGGGAATGAGCAGTTCTTC

clone size: NA
D gene: TRBD1
V gene: TRBV2
J gene: TRBJ1-1
CDR3 protein: CASRDRGFPNTEAFF
CDR3 DNA: TGTGCCAGCAGGGACAGGGGGTTCCCTAACACTGAAGCTTTCTTT

clone size: once
D gene: TRBD1
V gene: TRBV27
J gene: TRBJ1-1
CDR3 protein: CASSRGQLNTEAFF
CDR3 DNA: TGTGCCAGCAGCCGGGGACAGTTGAACACTGAAGCTTTCTTT